Listed here are 15 T cell receptor beta chains from one sample, sequenced in a study of long-term antiretroviral therapy in people with HIV. Sequencing relied on immunoSEQ assay v3.0, run at survey level. Method: immunoSEQ multiplex PCR; TCRdb's copy keeps in-frame clones and lacks some. Of 35,000 to 45,000 clones listed, about 86% are singletons. The sequenced sample was unsorted PBMCs, obtained just before starting antiretroviral therapy. All receptors come from a woman aged 18-29 years with HIV.

The CDR3 bases are TGTGCCAGCAGTCCGGTCCCCGCCTCTTTTTGGCAAAGCTCCTACAATGAGCAGTTCTTC. Protein product: CASSPVPASFWQSSYNEQFF. V is TRBV27 and J is TRBJ2-1; D gene ambiguous. Germline values: CDR1 MNHEY, CDR2 SMNVEV (reference sequence). The CDR3 contains 20 residues. Trimming left V 5 bases short and J 0 bases short, with 26 bases between.

The V gene is TRBV7-9, the J gene TRBJ1-1; D call uncertain. Trimming removed 6 bases from V and 1 base from J, with 12 bases in between. Germline CDR1 is SEHNR and CDR2 is FQNEAQ (reference sequence). The CDR3 is made up of 14 amino acids. CDR3 in amino acids: CASRSILSNTEAFF. CDR3 DNA: TGTGCCAGCAGATCGATCCTTTCGAACACTGAAGCTTTCTTT.

The chain links TRBV27 to TRBJ1-2; 7 bases agree with TRBD1. Germline CDR1 is MNHEY and CDR2 is SMNVEV (reference sequence). The CDR3 contains 15 residues. J was trimmed by 2 bases and V by 9 bases; bases with no gene match: 12. The CDR3 region has the DNA TGTGCCAGTGGACAGGTCCCACCTCGGAACTATGGCTACACCTTC. Translated: CASGQVPPRNYGYTF.

CDR3 sequence reads: CASSYGYEQFF. The CDR3 DNA follows: TGTGCCAGCAGTTACGGGTATGAGCAGTTCTTC. The chain couples TRBV6-6 to TRBJ2-1; D is ambiguous. The germline gives CDR1 MNHNY, CDR2 SVGAGI (reference sequence). V was shortened by 2 bases and J by 8 bases, with 4 bases between the two germline ends. The CDR3 length is 11 residues.

The chain joins TRBV9 to TRBJ1-4; weak D call: TRBD1 (6 bases). This CDR3 has 15 residues. CDR1 SGDLS and CDR2 YYNGEE come from the germline V gene. V lost 1 base and J lost 8, with 15 bases in between. CDR3 coding DNA: TGTGCCAGCAGCGTAACCACAGGGTTCAACGAAAAACTGTTTTTT. This sequence encodes CASSVTTGFNEKLFF.

The CDR3 sequence: CASSSPDRVENEQYF. In DNA, the CDR3 is TGTGCCAGCAGCTCTCCGGACAGGGTTGAAAACGAGCAGTACTTC. This chain connects TRBV7-9 to TRBJ2-7, with 8 bases matching TRBD1. V trimming: 4 bases; J trimming: 5 bases; junction bases outside the gene matches: 10. Per germline, CDR1 SEHNR and CDR2 FQNEAQ (reference sequence). CDR3 length: 15 amino acids.

The chain employs TRBV5-5 and TRBJ1-5; TRBD1 might be the D (5 bases). CDR3 length equals 14 residues. With 0 bases removed from V and 6 bases from J, the gap between germline ends came to 10 bases. From germline, CDR1 is SGHKS and CDR2 YYEKEE (reference sequence). Here the CDR3 reads CASSLGQPSQPQHF. The CDR3 region has the DNA TGTGCCAGCAGCTTGGGACAGCCTTCTCAGCCCCAGCATTTT.

This clone came up a few times. The chain is built from TRBV5-4 and TRBJ1-2; D remains ambiguous. This CDR3 has 12 residues. Trimming shortened V by 6 bases and J by 8 bases, and 14 bases separated the two germline ends. CDR1 is SGHNT and CDR2 is YYREEE in the germline V gene (reference sequence). Here the CDR3 DNA reads TGTGCCAGCAACACGCCCGGAAGAGGCTACACCTTC. As protein: CASNTPGRGYTF.

This chain links TRBV19 with TRBJ1-5; D gene uncertain. The germline V gene has CDR1 LNHDA and CDR2 SQIVND (reference sequence). V was trimmed by 3 bases and J by 0 bases, leaving 9 bases between them. The CDR3 contains 15 residues. The DNA for the CDR3 is TGTGCCAGTAGTATCCGAGGGTATAGCAATCAGCCCCAGCATTTT. As protein: CASSIRGYSNQPQHF.

This clone was observed a single time. This chain connects TRBV28 to TRBJ2-3, with no clear D. The germline V and J ends were trimmed by 10 bases and 2 bases, with 10 bases remaining between them. The CDR3 has 12 residues. Germline V lookup: CDR1 MDHEN, CDR2 SYDVKM. Written as DNA, the CDR3 is TGTGCCACCAAAGGGAACACAGATACGCAGTATTTT. This gives the protein CATKGNTDTQYF.

This rearrangement joins TRBV19 to TRBJ2-3; D may correspond to TRBD1 or TRBD2 (5 bases each). There are 17 residues in the CDR3. Germline CDR1 reads LNHDA; CDR2 reads SQIVND (reference sequence). V lost 2 bases and J 3 bases, leaving 18 bases between the germline ends. The CDR3 spells CASSIRGRDAITDTQYF. The CDR3 nucleotides are TGTGCCAGTAGTATAAGGGGACGGGACGCGATTACAGATACGCAGTATTTT.

The chain links TRBV11-2 to TRBJ2-7; 8 bases are shared with TRBD2. This CDR3 is 14 amino acids long. V lost 1 base, J lost 3 bases, and 2 bases stayed unmatched. Germline V gene sequence: CDR1 SGHAT, CDR2 FQNNGV. The CDR3 coding sequence is TGTGCCAGCAGCTTAGGCGGGAGGTACTACGAGCAGTACTTC. It is translated as CASSLGGRYYEQYF.

The chain uses TRBV7-3 and TRBJ1-4, with TRBD1 matching 7 bases. The CDR3 has 15 residues. Germline CDR1 is SGHTA and CDR2 is FQGTGA. The J segment lost 0 bases and the V segment lost 5 bases, leaving 3 bases of the junction unmatched. CDR3 coding DNA: TGTGCCAGCAGCCCAGGGGGTGCAACTAATGAAAAACTGTTTTTT. This translates into CASSPGGATNEKLFF. Variable domain in full (rest from reference TRBV7-3 and TRBJ1-4): GAGVSQTPSNKVTEKGKYVELRCDPISGHTALYWYRQSLGQGPEFLIYFQGTGAADDSGLPNDRFFAVRPEGSVSTLKIQRTERGDSAVYLCASSPGGATNEKLFFGSGTQLSVL.

V gene TRBV5-4 combines with J gene TRBJ2-3; 7 bases line up with TRBD2. Germline V gene data show CDR1 as SGHNT and CDR2 as YYREEE (reference sequence). The CDR3 totals 15 residues. J was trimmed by 3 bases and V by 0 bases; bases with no gene match: 4. CDR3 DNA sequence: TGTGCCAGCAGCTTGGCGGGAGGTTTGACAGATACGCAGTATTTT. Protein sequence: CASSLAGGLTDTQYF.

J is TRBJ1-5 and V is TRBV6-5; maybe TRBD1 (5 bases). Trimming stripped 8 bases from V and 0 bases from J, with 8 bases between. CDR1 MNHEY and CDR2 SVGAGI come from the germline V gene. There are 13 residues in the CDR3. The CDR3 DNA reads TGTGCCAGCTGGGGGAATAGCAATCAGCCCCAGCATTTT. Its protein is CASWGNSNQPQHF.